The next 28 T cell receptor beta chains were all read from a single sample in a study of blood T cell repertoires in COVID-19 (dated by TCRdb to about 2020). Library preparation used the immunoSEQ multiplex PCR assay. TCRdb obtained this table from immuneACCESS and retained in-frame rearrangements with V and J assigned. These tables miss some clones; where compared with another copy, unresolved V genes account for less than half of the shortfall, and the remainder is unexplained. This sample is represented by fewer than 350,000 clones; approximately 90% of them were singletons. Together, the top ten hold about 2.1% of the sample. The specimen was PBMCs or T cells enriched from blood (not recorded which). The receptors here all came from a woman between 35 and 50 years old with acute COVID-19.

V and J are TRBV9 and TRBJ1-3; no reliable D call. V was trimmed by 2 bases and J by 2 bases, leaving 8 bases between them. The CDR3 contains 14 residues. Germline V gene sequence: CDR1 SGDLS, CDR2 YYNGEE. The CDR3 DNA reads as TGTGCCAGCAGCGTGCGCAGGACTGGAAACACCATATATTTT. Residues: CASSVRRTGNTIYF.

This chain's CDR3 is CASSKVAIKRGYNEQFF. CDR3 sequence (DNA): TGTGCCAGCAGCAAAGTCGCCATAAAGCGGGGATACAATGAGCAGTTCTTC. The chain links TRBV21-1 to TRBJ2-1; TRBD2, as called in the table, went unchecked against the DNA. TRBV21-1 is recorded as a pseudogene. This CDR3 comprises 17 residues.

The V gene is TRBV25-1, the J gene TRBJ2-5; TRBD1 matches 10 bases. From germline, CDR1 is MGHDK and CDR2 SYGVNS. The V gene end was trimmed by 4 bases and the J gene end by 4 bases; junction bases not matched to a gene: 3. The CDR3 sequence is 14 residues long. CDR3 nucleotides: TGTGCCAGCAGTGGCGGGACAGGGGTAGAGACCCAGTACTTC. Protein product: CASSGGTGVETQYF.

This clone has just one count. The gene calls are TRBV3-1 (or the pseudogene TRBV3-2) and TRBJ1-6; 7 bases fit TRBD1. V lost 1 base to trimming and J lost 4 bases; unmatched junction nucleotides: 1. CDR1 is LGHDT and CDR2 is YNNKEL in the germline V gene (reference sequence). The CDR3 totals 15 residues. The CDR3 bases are TGTGCCAGCAGCCAAGGGGGACAGTATAATTCACCCCTCCACTTT. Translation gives CASSQGGQYNSPLHF.

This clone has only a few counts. The CDR3 loop reads CASSSGQGRSPLHF. The CDR3 nucleotides read TGTGCCAGCAGCTCGGGACAGGGCCGGTCACCCCTCCACTTT. V usage is TRBV5-5 and J usage is TRBJ1-6; 9 bases agree with TRBD1. The CDR3 length is 14 residues. The V gene's germline CDR1 is SGHKS and CDR2 YYEKEE (reference sequence). Trimming took 3 bases from V and 10 from J; bases not matched to a gene: 5.

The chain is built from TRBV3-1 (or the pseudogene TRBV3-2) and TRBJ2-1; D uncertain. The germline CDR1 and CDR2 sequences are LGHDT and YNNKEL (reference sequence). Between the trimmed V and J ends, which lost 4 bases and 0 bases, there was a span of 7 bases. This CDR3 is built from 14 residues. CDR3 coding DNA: TGTGCCAGCAGCCCCGGTTACTCCTACAATGAGCAGTTCTTC. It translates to CASSPGYSYNEQFF.

The CDR3 reads CASSSGTSGRVNEQYF. CDR3 nucleotides: TGTGCCAGCAGTTCCGGGACTAGCGGGAGGGTCAACGAGCAGTACTTC. This chain uses TRBV6-5 with TRBJ2-7, with 16 bases that match TRBD2. The trim removed 4 bases at V and 5 bases at J, leaving 5 bases unmatched. There are 16 residues in the CDR3. Germline V lookup: CDR1 MNHEY, CDR2 SVGAGI.

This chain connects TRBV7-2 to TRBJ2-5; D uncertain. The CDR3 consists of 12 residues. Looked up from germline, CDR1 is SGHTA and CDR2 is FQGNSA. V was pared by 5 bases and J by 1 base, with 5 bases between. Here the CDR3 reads CASSLRQETQYF. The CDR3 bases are TGTGCCAGCAGCCTCCGCCAAGAGACCCAGTACTTC.

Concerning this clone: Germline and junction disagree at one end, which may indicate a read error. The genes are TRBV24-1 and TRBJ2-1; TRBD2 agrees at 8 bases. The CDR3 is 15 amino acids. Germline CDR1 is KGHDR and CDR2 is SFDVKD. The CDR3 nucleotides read TGTGCCTCCAGTGAGCGACAGGCGGGGGGCGATGAGCAGTTCTTC. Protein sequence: CASSERQAGGDEQFF.

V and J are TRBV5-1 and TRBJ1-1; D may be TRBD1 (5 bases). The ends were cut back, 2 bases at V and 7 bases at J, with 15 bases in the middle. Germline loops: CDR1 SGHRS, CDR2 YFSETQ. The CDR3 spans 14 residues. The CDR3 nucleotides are TGCGCCAGCAGCTTAGGTGATAGGGGCGATGAAGCTTTCTTT. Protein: CASSLGDRGDEAFF.

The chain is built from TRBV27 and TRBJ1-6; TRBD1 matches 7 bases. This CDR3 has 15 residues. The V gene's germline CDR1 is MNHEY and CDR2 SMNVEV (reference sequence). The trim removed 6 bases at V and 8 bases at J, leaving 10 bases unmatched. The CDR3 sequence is CASREFRDSHSPLHF. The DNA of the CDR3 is TGTGCCAGCAGAGAATTCCGGGACAGCCATTCACCCCTCCACTTT.

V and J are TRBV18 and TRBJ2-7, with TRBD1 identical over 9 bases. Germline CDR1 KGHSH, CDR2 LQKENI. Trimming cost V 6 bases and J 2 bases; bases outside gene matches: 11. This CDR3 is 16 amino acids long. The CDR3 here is CASSPTTGGLTYEQYF. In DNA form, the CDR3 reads TGTGCCAGCTCCCCAACGACAGGGGGATTAACCTACGAGCAGTACTTC.

For the CDR3, the DNA is TGTGCCAGCAGCCCCGGGGGAGATACGCAGTATTTT. Its protein product is CASSPGGDTQYF. This chain joins TRBV7-8 and TRBJ2-3; D may be TRBD2 (6 bases). V was clipped by 5 bases and J by 5 bases, with 8 bases between them. The CDR3 runs to 12 residues. Looked up from germline, CDR1 is SGHVS and CDR2 is FQNEAQ.

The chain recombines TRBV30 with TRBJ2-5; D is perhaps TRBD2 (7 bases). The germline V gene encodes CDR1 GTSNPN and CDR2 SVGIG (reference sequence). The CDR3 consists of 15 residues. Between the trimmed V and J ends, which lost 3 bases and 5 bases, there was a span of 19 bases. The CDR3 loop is CAWRGGPRRRETQYF. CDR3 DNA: TGTGCCTGGAGGGGGGGGCCGAGAAGGCGGGAGACCCAGTACTTC.

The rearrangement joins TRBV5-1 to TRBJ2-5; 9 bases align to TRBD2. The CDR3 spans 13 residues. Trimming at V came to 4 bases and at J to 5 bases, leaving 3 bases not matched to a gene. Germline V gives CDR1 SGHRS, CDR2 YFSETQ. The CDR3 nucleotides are TGCGCCAGCAGCAACAGCGGGGGGGAGACCCAGTACTTC. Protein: CASSNSGGETQYF. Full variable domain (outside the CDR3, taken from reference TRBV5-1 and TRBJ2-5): KAGVTQTPRYLIKTRGQQVTLSCSPISGHRSVSWYQQTPGQGLQFLFEYFSETQRNKGNFPGRFSGRQFSNSRSEMNVSTLELGDSALYLCASSNSGGETQYFGPGTRLLVL.

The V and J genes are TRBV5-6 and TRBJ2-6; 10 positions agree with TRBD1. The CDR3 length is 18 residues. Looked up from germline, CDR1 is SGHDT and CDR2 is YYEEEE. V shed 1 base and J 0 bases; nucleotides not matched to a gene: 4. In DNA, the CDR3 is TGTGCCAGCAGCTTGAGGGGGACAGGGGTCTCTGGGGCCAACGTCCTGACTTTC. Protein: CASSLRGTGVSGANVLTF. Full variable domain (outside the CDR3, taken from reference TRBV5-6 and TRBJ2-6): DAGVTQSPTHLIKTRGQQVTLRCSPKSGHDTVSWYQQALGQGPQFIFQYYEEEERQRGNFPDRFSGHQFPNYSSELNVNALLLGDSALYLCASSLRGTGVSGANVLTFGAGSRLTVL.

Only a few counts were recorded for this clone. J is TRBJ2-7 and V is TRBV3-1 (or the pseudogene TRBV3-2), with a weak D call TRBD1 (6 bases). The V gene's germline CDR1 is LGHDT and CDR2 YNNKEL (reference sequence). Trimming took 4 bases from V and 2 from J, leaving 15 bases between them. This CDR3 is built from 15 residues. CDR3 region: CASSPRGAIPYEQYF. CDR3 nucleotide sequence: TGTGCCAGCAGCCCCAGGGGAGCTATCCCCTACGAGCAGTACTTC.

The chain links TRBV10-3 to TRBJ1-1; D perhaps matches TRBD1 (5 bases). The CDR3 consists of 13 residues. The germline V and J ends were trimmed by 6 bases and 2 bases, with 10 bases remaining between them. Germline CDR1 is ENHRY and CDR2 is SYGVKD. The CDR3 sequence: CAISLTVNTEAFF. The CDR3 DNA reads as TGTGCCATCAGCCTGACAGTTAACACTGAAGCTTTCTTT.

DNA for the CDR3: TGTGCCAGCAGTTCAGGGACTAGCGGGGGGGCCACCTTTGGTACGCAGTATTTT. It is translated as CASSSGTSGGATFGTQYF. V usage is TRBV27 and J usage is TRBJ2-3; TRBD2 aligns across 16 bases. Germline V lookup: CDR1 MNHEY, CDR2 SMNVEV (reference sequence). V was clipped by 4 bases and J by 8 bases; unmatched bases: 12. The CDR3 runs to 18 residues.

The DNA for the CDR3 is TGTGCCAGCTCACCCGGGACAGGATTGAACACTGAAGCTTTCTTT. This encodes CASSPGTGLNTEAFF. The chain carries TRBV18 and TRBJ1-1; 8 nucleotides line up with TRBD1. The CDR3 length is 15 residues. The germline V gene has CDR1 KGHSH and CDR2 LQKENI. J gave up 0 bases and V 3 bases, and 3 bases lay outside the gene matches.

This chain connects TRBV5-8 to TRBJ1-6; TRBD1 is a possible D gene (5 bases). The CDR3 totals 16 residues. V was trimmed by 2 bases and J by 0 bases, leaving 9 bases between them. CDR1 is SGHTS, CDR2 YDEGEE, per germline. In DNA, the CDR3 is TGTGCCAGCAGCTTCGGGGGAATCTCCTATAATTCACCCCTCCACTTT. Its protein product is CASSFGGISYNSPLHF. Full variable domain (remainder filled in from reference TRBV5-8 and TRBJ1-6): EAGVTQSPTHLIKTRGQQATLRCSPISGHTSVYWYQQALGLGLQFLLWYDEGEERNRGNFPPRFSGRQFPNYSSELNVNALELEDSALYLCASSFGGISYNSPLHFGNGTRLTVT.

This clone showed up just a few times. The CDR3 reads CASSYSRTGPIYGYTF. CDR3 DNA: TGTGCCAGCAGTTACTCGCGGACAGGCCCCATCTATGGCTACACCTTC. J is TRBJ1-2 and V is TRBV6-5; the match to TRBD1 covers 7 bases. V shed 0 bases, J shed 4 bases, and the junction held 8 bases outside the gene matches. Germline CDR1 reads MNHEY; CDR2 reads SVGAGI. The CDR3 totals 16 residues.

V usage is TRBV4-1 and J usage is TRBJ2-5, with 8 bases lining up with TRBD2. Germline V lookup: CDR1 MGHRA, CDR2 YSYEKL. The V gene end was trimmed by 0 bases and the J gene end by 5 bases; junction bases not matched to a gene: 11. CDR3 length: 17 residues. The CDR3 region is CASSQDSLQRGMETQYF. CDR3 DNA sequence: TGCGCCAGCAGCCAAGATTCATTACAGCGGGGGATGGAGACCCAGTACTTC.

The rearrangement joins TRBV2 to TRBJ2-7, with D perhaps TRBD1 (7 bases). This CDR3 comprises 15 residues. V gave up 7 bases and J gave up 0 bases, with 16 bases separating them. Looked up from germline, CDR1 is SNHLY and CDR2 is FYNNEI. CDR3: CASKKEGASSYEQYF. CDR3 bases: TGTGCCAGCAAGAAGGAGGGGGCTAGCTCCTACGAGCAGTACTTC.

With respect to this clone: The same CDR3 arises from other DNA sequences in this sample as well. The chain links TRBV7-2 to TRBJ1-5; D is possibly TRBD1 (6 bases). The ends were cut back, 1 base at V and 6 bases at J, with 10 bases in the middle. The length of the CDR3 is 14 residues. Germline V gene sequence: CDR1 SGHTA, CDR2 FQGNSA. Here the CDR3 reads CASSLDRAGQPQHF. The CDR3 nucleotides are TGTGCCAGCAGCTTAGACAGGGCAGGTCAGCCCCAGCATTTT.

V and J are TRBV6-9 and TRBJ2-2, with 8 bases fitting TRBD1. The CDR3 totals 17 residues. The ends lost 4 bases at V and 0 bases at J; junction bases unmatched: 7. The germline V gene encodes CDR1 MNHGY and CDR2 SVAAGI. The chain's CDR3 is CASSCRDRRSNTGELFF. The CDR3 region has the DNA TGTGCCAGCAGTTGCCGGGACAGGAGATCGAACACCGGGGAGCTGTTTTTT.

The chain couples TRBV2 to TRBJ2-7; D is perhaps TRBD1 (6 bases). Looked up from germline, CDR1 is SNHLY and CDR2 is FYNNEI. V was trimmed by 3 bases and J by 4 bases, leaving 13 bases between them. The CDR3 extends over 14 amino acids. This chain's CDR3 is CASSERGSAYEQYF. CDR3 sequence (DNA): TGTGCCAGCAGTGAGAGGGGGTCCGCGTACGAGCAGTACTTC.

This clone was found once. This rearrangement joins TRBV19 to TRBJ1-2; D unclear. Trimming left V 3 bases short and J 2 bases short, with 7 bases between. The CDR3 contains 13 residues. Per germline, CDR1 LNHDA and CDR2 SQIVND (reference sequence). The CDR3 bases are TGTGCCAGTAGTATTGACAAGAACTATGGCTACACCTTC. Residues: CASSIDKNYGYTF. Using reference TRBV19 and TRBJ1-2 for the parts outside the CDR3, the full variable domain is DGGITQSPKYLFRKEGQNVTLSCEQNLNHDAMYWYRQDPGQGLRLIYYSQIVNDFQKGDIAEGYSVSREKKESFPLTVTSAQKNPTAFYLCASSIDKNYGYTFGSGTRLTVV.